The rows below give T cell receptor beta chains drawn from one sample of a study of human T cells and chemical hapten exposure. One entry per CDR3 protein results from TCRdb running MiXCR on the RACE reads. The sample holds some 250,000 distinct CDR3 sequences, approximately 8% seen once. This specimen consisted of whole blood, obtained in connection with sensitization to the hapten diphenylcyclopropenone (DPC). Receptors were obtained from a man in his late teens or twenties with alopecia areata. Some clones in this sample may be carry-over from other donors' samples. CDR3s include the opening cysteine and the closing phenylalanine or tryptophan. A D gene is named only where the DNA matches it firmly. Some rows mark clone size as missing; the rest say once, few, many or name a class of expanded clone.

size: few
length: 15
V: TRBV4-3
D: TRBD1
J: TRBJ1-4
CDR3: CASSQLDRGPEKLFF
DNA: TGCGCCAGCAGCCAATTAGACAGGGGGCCTGAAAAACTGTTTTTT

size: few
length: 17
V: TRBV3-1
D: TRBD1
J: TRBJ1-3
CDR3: CASSQGDDRASGNTIYF
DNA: TGTGCCAGCAGCCAAGGGGATGACAGGGCCTCTGGAAACACCATATATTTT

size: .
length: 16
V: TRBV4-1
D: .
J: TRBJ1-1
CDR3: CASSQDQGDSRTEAFF
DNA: TGCGCCAGCAGCCAAGATCAAGGTGACAGTAGAACAGAAGCTTTCTTT

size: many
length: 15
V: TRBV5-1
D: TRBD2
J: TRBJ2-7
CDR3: CASSFRGGPPYEQYF
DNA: TGCGCCAGCAGCTTTCGGGGGGGACCCCCCTACGAGCAGTACTTC

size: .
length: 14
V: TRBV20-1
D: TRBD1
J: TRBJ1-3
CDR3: CSADRDRVRNTIYF
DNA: TGCAGTGCTGACCGGGACAGGGTCAGAAACACCATATATTTT

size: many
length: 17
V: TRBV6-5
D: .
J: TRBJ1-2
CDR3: CASSYNFRGALSYGYTF
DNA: TGTGCCAGCAGTTACAACTTTCGGGGGGCCTTATCCTATGGCTACACCTTC

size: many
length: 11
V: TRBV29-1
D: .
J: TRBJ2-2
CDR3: CSARLAGELFF
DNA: TGCAGCGCGAGGCTAGCCGGGGAGCTGTTTTTT

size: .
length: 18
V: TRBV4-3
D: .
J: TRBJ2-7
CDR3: CASSQELPGTLSSYEQYF
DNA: TGCGCCAGCAGCCAAGAACTCCCAGGGACCTTAAGCTCCTACGAGCAGTACTTC

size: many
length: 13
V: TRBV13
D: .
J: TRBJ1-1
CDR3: CASSLSQYTEAFF
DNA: TGTGCCAGCAGCTTAAGCCAGTACACTGAAGCTTTCTTT

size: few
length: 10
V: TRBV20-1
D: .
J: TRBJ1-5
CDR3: CSPLNQPQHF
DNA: TGCAGCCCCCTGAATCAGCCCCAGCATTTT

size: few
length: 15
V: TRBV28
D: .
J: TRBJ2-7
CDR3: CASSLSFLTGQGQYF
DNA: TGTGCCAGCAGTTTAAGTTTTCTCACAGGGCAAGGGCAGTACTTC

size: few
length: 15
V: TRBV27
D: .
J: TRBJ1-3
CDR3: CASSLQGSSGNTIYF
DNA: TGTGCCAGCAGTTTACAGGGGAGCTCTGGAAACACCATATATTTT

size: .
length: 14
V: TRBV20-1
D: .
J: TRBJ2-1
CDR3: CSARDSAIYNEQFF
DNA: TGCAGTGCTAGGGACTCGGCTATCTACAATGAGCAGTTCTTC

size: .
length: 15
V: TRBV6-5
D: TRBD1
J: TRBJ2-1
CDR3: CASSSTGDTYNEQFF
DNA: TGTGCCAGCAGTTCGACAGGGGACACCTACAATGAGCAGTTCTTC

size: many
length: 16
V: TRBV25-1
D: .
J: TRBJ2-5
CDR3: CASSEFGEGYQETQYF
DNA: TGTGCCAGCAGTGAATTTGGCGAGGGGTACCAAGAGACCCAGTACTTC

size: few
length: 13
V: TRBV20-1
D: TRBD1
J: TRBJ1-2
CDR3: CSAYLGQGYGYTF
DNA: TGCAGTGCTTACCTGGGACAGGGATACGGCTACACCTTC

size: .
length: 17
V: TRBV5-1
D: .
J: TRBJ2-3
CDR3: CASSLGATWGSTDTQYF
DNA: TGCGCCAGCAGCTTAGGGGCGACATGGGGGTCCACAGATACGCAGTATTTT

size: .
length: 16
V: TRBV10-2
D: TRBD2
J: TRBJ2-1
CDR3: CASSELRRGRYNEQFF
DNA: TGCGCCAGCAGTGAATTAAGGCGGGGGAGGTACAATGAGCAGTTCTTC

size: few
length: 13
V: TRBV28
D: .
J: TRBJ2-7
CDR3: CASTPAGSYEQYF
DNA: TGTGCCAGCACCCCTGCGGGCTCCTACGAGCAGTACTTC

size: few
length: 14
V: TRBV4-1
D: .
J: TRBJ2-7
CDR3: CASSHRDTTYEQYF
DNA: TGCGCCAGCAGCCACCGGGACACAACCTACGAGCAGTACTTC

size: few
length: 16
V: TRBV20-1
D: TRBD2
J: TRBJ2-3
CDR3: CSARDPRGGLGLAQYF
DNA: TGCAGTGCTAGAGATCCCCGCGGGGGACTGGGACTCGCGCAGTATTTT

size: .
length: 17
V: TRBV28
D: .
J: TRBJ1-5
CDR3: CASRKRAFRGSNQPQHF
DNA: TGTGCCAGCAGGAAAAGAGCGTTTCGTGGGAGCAATCAGCCCCAGCATTTT

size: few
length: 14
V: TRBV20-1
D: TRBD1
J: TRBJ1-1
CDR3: CSARPTGYSTEAFF
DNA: TGCAGTGCTAGACCGACAGGGTATAGCACTGAAGCTTTCTTT

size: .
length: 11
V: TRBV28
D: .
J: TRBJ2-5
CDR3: CASSIIETQYF
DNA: TGTGCCAGCAGTATTATAGAGACCCAGTACTTC

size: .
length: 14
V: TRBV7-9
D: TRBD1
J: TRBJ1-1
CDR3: CASSHNRGGAEAFF
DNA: TGTGCCAGCAGCCACAACAGGGGTGGAGCTGAAGCTTTCTTT

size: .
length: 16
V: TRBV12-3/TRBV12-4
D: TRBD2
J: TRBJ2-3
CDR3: CASSLAAGVSTDTQYF
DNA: TGTGCCAGCAGTTTAGCGGCGGGGGTTAGCACAGATACGCAGTATTTT

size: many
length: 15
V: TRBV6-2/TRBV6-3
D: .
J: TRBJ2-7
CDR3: CASSYSTGRSYEQYF
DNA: TGTGCCAGCAGTTACTCGACCGGTAGGTCCTACGAGCAGTACTTC

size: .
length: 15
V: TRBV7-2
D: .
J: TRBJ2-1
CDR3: CASSFGFLPGNEQFF
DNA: TGTGCCAGCAGCTTCGGGTTCTTACCGGGCAATGAGCAGTTCTTC

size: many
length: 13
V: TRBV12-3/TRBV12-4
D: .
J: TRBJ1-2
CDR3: CASSLTQPDGYTF
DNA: TGTGCCAGCAGTTTAACGCAGCCTGATGGCTACACCTTC

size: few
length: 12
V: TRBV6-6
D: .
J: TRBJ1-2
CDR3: CASSKSNYGYTF
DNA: TGTGCCAGCAGCAAGTCTAACTATGGCTACACCTTC

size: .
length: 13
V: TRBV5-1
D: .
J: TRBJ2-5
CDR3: CASSPIVGETQYF
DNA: TGCGCCAGCAGCCCCATTGTCGGGGAGACCCAGTACTTC

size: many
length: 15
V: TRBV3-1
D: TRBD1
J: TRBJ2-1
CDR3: CASSQVTGAYNEQFF
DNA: TGTGCCAGCAGCCAAGTAACAGGGGCCTACAATGAGCAGTTCTTC

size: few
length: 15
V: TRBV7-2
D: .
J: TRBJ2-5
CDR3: CASSWDGRYQETQYF
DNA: TGTGCCAGCAGCTGGGACGGGCGGTACCAAGAGACCCAGTACTTC

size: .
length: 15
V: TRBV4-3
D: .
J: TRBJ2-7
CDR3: CASSPRDFDSYEQYF
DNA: TGCGCCAGCAGCCCGCGGGACTTCGACTCCTACGAGCAGTACTTC

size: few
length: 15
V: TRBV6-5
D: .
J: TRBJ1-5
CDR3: CARSDSYSARGPQHF
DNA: TGTGCTCGATCGGACTCGTACTCTGCCCGCGGGCCCCAGCATTTT

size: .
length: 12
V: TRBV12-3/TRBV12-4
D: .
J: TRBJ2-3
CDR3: CASTLDSHTQYF
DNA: TGTGCCAGCACTCTCGACAGTCATACGCAGTATTTT

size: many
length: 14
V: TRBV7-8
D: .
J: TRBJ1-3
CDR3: CASSARILPGAIYF
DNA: TGTGCCAGCAGCGCCCGAATACTTCCAGGTGCCATATATTTT

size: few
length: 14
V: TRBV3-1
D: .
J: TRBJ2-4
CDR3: CASSQGMTPNIQYF
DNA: TGTGCCAGCAGCCAAGGCATGACTCCAAACATTCAGTACTTC

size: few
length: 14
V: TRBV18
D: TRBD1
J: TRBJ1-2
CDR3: CASSATGDYYGYTF
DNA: TGTGCCAGCTCAGCAACAGGGGATTACTATGGCTACACCTTC

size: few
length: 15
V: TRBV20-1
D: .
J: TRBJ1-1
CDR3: CSARDLQGWGGEAFF
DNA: TGCAGTGCTAGAGATCTCCAGGGATGGGGTGGTGAAGCTTTCTTT

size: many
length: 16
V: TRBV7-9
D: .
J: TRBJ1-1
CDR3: CASSLRLLQWDTEAFF
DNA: TGTGCCAGCAGCTTACGACTACTACAGTGGGACACTGAAGCTTTCTTT